This T cell receptor (beta chain) was recovered during a study of shared clonotypes between healthy human individuals. Study-level results: Sharing of clonotypes among donors was expected to vary with sequencing depth. Since donors were few, the genetic and exposure-history diversity represented was limited.

The unsorted PBMC sample used ten immunoSEQ deep assay plates. In the original workflow: Filtering differed because ImmunoSEQ produced junction-only sequences that carried no quality scores. Repertoires were generated with immunoSEQ multiplex PCR, while TCRdb's copy carries only in-frame clones and drops some. The V and J calls and clone size are taken from that table; D and trimming were inferred from the DNA. The data contain fewer than 600,000 clones, 70% to 80% of them seen just once; the ten biggest clones take up 9.5% to 15%. Remarks on this clone: Antigen specificity is unknown.

The germline CDR1 and CDR2 sequences are MDHEN and SYDVKM. With 7 bases removed from V and 5 bases from J, the gap between germline ends came to 15 bases. The length of the CDR3 is 14 residues. The sequence came from a woman in her 40s in good health. Some clones in this sample may be carry-over from other donors' samples. The chain employs TRBV28 and TRBJ1-5; D might be TRBD1 (5 bases). The sample consisted of PBMCs. CDR3 nucleotides: TGTGCCAGCACCCCCCAGGGCGGTGATCAGCCCCAGCATTTT. Its translation: CASTPQGGDQPQHF.